These 21 T cell receptor beta chains share one sample of origin, sequenced in a study of OX40 agonist ivuxolimab in advanced cancers. TCRdb's table, derived via immunoSEQ multiplex PCR, lists solely in-frame clones and lacks some. The sample carries tens of thousands of clones, roughly 86% recorded once. The sample here was CD4+ or CD8+ T cells sorted from blood, taken in a trial of the OX40 agonist ivuxolimab. Receptors originate from an adult with an advanced solid tumor such as melanoma, head and neck, liver or kidney cancer.

The J gene is TRBJ2-7, the V gene TRBV14, with a weak D call TRBD2 (6 bases). The germline V and J ends were trimmed by 10 bases and 3 bases, with 22 bases remaining between them. The CDR3 consists of 15 residues. Germline lookup yields CDR1 SGHDN and CDR2 FVKESK. The CDR3 reads CATRPLELAGYEQYF. In nucleotides, the CDR3 is TGTGCCACCCGGCCCCTCGAACTAGCTGGCTACGAGCAGTACTTC.

The gene calls are TRBV6-6 and TRBJ1-5, with D tentatively TRBD1 (6 bases). V was clipped by 6 bases and J by 4 bases, with 10 bases between them. The CDR3 extends over 13 amino acids. The germline CDR1 and CDR2 sequences are MNHNY and SVGAGI (reference sequence). CDR3 sequence reads: CASRQGGNQPQHF. Here the CDR3 DNA reads TGTGCCAGCAGACAGGGTGGGAATCAGCCCCAGCATTTT.

V and J are TRBV28 and TRBJ2-5; D may be TRBD2 (5 bases). V lost 8 bases, J lost 1 base, and 11 bases lay in between. CDR1 and CDR2 (germline): MDHEN, SYDVKM. The CDR3 has 13 residues. The CDR3 region is CASGIAFQETQYF. As DNA, the CDR3 is TGTGCCAGCGGAATAGCGTTCCAAGAGACCCAGTACTTC.

This clone was counted a few times. This chain connects TRBV7-3 to TRBJ1-1; 7 positions match TRBD1. The CDR3 is 13 amino acids. Per germline, CDR1 SGHTA and CDR2 FQGTGA. J lost 5 bases, V lost 3 bases, and 3 bases had no gene match. DNA for the CDR3: TGTGCCAGCAGCTTCAACAGGGGAACTGAAGCTTTCTTT. Its translation: CASSFNRGTEAFF.

This clone was recorded only once. This chain uses TRBV12-5 with TRBJ2-3, with 10 bases identical to TRBD2. Germline assignment: CDR1 LGHNT and CDR2 FRNRAP. The CDR3 consists of 18 residues. Losses at the gene ends were 1 base for V and 13 bases for J; bases not matched to a gene: 20. CDR3 nucleotides: TGTGCTAGTGGTTTGGATCAACGCGGGCTAGCGGGGGTTTTTGAGGAGTATTTT. As protein: CASGLDQRGLAGVFEEYF.

This clone showed up just once. The genes are TRBV18 and TRBJ2-1; D is perhaps TRBD2 (5 bases). Germline CDR1 is KGHSH and CDR2 is LQKENI. The CDR3 is 13 amino acids. Trimming took 8 bases from V and 5 from J, leaving 13 bases between them. The CDR3, as DNA: TGTGCCAGCAGTTTATGGGGAGACAATGAGCAGTTCTTC. Protein sequence: CASSLWGDNEQFF.

In this sample, this clone turned up once. V is TRBV4-1 and J is TRBJ2-3; weak D call: TRBD2 (6 bases). Trimming left V 1 base short and J 8 bases short, with 13 bases between. From germline, CDR1 is MGHRA and CDR2 YSYEKL. The CDR3 loop spans 14 amino acids. CDR3 sequence reads: CASSQAERESTQYF. CDR3 DNA sequence: TGCGCCAGCAGCCAAGCCGAACGGGAGTCTACGCAGTATTTT.

This chain connects TRBV19 to TRBJ2-5; D call uncertain. V was clipped by 5 bases and J by 2 bases, with 12 bases between them. The germline V gene has CDR1 LNHDA and CDR2 SQIVND (reference sequence). The CDR3 is 14 amino acids. CDR3 residues: CASSPRQHQETQYF. The DNA for the CDR3 is TGTGCCAGTAGTCCCCGTCAACATCAAGAGACCCAGTACTTC.

V is TRBV19 and J is TRBJ1-1; D uncertain. Between the trimmed V and J ends, which lost 1 base and 0 bases, there was a span of 15 bases. CDR1 LNHDA and CDR2 SQIVND come from the germline V gene (reference sequence). The CDR3 runs to 17 residues. The CDR3 spells CASSIVGYGIMNTEAFF. The DNA for the CDR3 is TGTGCCAGTAGTATAGTGGGGTATGGGATAATGAACACTGAAGCTTTCTTT.

This chain uses TRBV6-6 with TRBJ2-1, with D possibly being TRBD2 (6 bases). CDR3 length equals 14 residues. V gave up 2 bases and J gave up 5 bases, with 10 bases separating them. Looked up from germline, CDR1 is MNHNY and CDR2 is SVGAGI (reference sequence). The CDR3 here is CASSYPGLNNEQFF. In DNA form, the CDR3 reads TGTGCCAGCAGTTACCCCGGACTAAACAATGAGCAGTTCTTC.

J is TRBJ2-7 and V is TRBV5-4, with D uncertain. The CDR3 is 12 amino acids. Per the germline V gene, CDR1 is SGHNT and CDR2 is YYREEE (reference sequence). V lost 0 bases and J lost 2, with 3 bases in between. This chain's CDR3 is CASSLVPYEQYF. The CDR3 DNA follows: TGTGCCAGCAGCTTGGTTCCCTACGAGCAGTACTTC.

The chain recombines TRBV9 with TRBJ2-7, with a possible D match to TRBD2 (6 bases). This CDR3 comprises 15 residues. Germline V gene data show CDR1 as SGDLS and CDR2 as YYNGEE. V was pared by 0 bases and J by 5 bases, with 15 bases between. The CDR3 coding sequence is TGTGCCAGCAGCGTAGGCGGGACGGAGGGCCACGAGCAGTACTTC. Translating gives CASSVGGTEGHEQYF.

V is TRBV5-1 and J is TRBJ2-7, with 7 bases aligning to TRBD1. Germline V lookup: CDR1 SGHRS, CDR2 YFSETQ. Trimming cost V 3 bases and J 3 bases; bases outside gene matches: 12. There are 16 residues in the CDR3. The CDR3 nucleotides read TGCGCCAGCAGCTCGCCAGACAGGGTAAATAACTACGAGCAGTACTTC. Protein: CASSSPDRVNNYEQYF.

This clone was seen only a few times. The chain recombines TRBV7-8 with TRBJ2-1; no firm D call. The germline V gene encodes CDR1 SGHVS and CDR2 FQNEAQ. The CDR3 extends over 16 amino acids. Trimming pared 1 base from V and 8 bases from J, leaving 18 bases between. CDR3 sequence reads: CASSLVRTRPTHEQFF. The CDR3 DNA reads as TGTGCCAGCAGCTTAGTAAGGACCCGTCCCACTCATGAGCAGTTCTTC. Drawing the rest from reference TRBV7-8 and TRBJ2-1, the complete variable domain is GAGVSQSPRYKVAKRGQDVALRCDPISGHVSLFWYQQALGQGPEFLTYFQNEAQLDKSGLPSDRFFAERPEGSVSTLKIQRTQQEDSAVYLCASSLVRTRPTHEQFFGPGTRLTVL.

The V and J genes are TRBV5-4 and TRBJ1-1, with D unclear. Germline CDR1 SGHNT, CDR2 YYREEE (reference sequence). The CDR3 covers 13 residues. V lost 2 bases, J lost 1 base, and 6 bases lay in between. The CDR3 coding sequence is TGTGCCAGCAGCTTCGGCGCGAACACTGAAGCTTTCTTT. Protein: CASSFGANTEAFF.

This sequence joins TRBV12-5 and TRBJ1-3; D gene uncertain. The CDR3 sequence is 15 residues long. CDR1 and CDR2 from the germline V gene are LGHNT and FRNRAP. V lost 0 bases and J lost 2, with 8 bases in between. CDR3: CASGLVVGTGNTIYF. CDR3 sequence (DNA): TGTGCTAGTGGTTTGGTTGTCGGTACTGGAAACACCATATATTTT. Full variable domain (remainder filled in from reference TRBV12-5 and TRBJ1-3): DARVTQTPRHKVTEMGQEVTMRCQPILGHNTVFWYRQTMMQGLELLAYFRNRAPLDDSGMPKDRFSAEMPDATLATLKIQPSEPRDSAVYFCASGLVVGTGNTIYFGEGSWLTVV.

The chain joins TRBV2 to TRBJ2-2; perhaps TRBD1 as D (6 bases). Germline assignment: CDR1 SNHLY and CDR2 FYNNEI. Trimming shortened V by 9 bases and J by 4 bases, and 15 bases separated the two germline ends. This CDR3 comprises 14 residues. The CDR3 spells CASTRTASTGELFF. The CDR3 DNA reads TGTGCCAGTACAAGGACAGCCAGCACCGGGGAGCTGTTTTTT.

This clone showed up just once. In DNA, the CDR3 is TGTGCTAGTGGTTTGGGGGGCGGGGTCGCGAACACCGGGGAGCTGTTTTTT. Its translation: CASGLGGGVANTGELFF. This chain joins TRBV12-5 and TRBJ2-2; D is perhaps TRBD2 (6 bases). Deletions cut 1 base from V and 0 bases from J, with 12 bases between. The length of the CDR3 is 17 residues. The germline gives CDR1 LGHNT, CDR2 FRNRAP.

J is TRBJ2-7 and V is TRBV6-6; 11 bases map to TRBD2. The germline CDR1 and CDR2 sequences are MNHNY and SVGAGI (reference sequence). The CDR3 has 14 residues. The trim removed 7 bases at V and 2 bases at J, leaving 4 bases unmatched. This CDR3 is CASKRLAGTYEQYF. The CDR3 DNA sequence: TGTGCCAGCAAGCGACTAGCGGGGACCTACGAGCAGTACTTC.

V gene TRBV15 combines with J gene TRBJ1-5; the D is unclear. The V and J ends lost 0 bases and 3 bases respectively, with 12 bases between them. The CDR3 is 16 residues long. Germline loops: CDR1 LNHNV, CDR2 YYDKDF (reference sequence). The CDR3 nucleotides read TGTGCCACCAGCAGAGATAGACATATTATCAATCAGCCCCAGCATTTT. Its translation is CATSRDRHIINQPQHF.

The genes are TRBV9 and TRBJ1-2, with 7 bases identical to TRBD1. V dropped 3 bases and J dropped 3; count of bases not matched to a gene: 8. The CDR3 length is 15 residues. Germline values: CDR1 SGDLS, CDR2 YYNGEE. CDR3 nucleotide sequence: TGTGCCAGCAGCGACAGCCTGACAGGGCACTATGGCTACACCTTC. Translating it yields CASSDSLTGHYGYTF.